This T cell receptor beta chain was sequenced in a study of pediatric ulcerative colitis. Samples were sequenced at Survey level, maximum 500,000 reads. Data came from immunoSEQ multiplex PCR; TCRdb stores just in-frame clones and leaves some out. The sample lists approximately 37,000 clones, about 75% occurring once. As concerns this clone: What it binds is not known.

Study conclusions and caveats: Acute severe colitis showed lower rectal diversity from clonal expansions.

Trimming cost V 1 base and J 4 bases, with 13 bases left between them. Germline-derived CDR1 and CDR2 are MDHEN and SYDVKM. There are 15 residues in the CDR3. During colonoscopy, one to two rectal pinch biopsies were collected. The chain employs TRBV28 and TRBJ1-1, with D perhaps matching TRBD1 (6 bases). The origin of this receptor is a boy between 10 and 17 years old with severe ulcerative colitis. The sample consisted of gut tissue. Here the CDR3 reads CASSLLGARGTEAFF. DNA for the CDR3: TGTGCCAGCAGTTTATTGGGGGCGCGAGGCACTGAAGCTTTCTTT.